The clone carrying this TCR beta chain was observed a few times. Original processing notes: For nucleated cells, counts were estimated from reference gene primer amplification. The table came from immunoSEQ multiplex PCR; TCRdb's copy has only in-frame clones and leaves some out. V and J calls and clone size are copied from that table; D and trimming were computed from the DNA. The table shows roughly 280,000 clones, with roughly 90% occurring only once. This specimen comes from a study of blood T cell repertoires in COVID-19. Study-level background: Sources were T cells, B-cell-depleted T cells, or PBMCs; the material itself was cDNA or gDNA.

J lost 1 base, V lost 3 bases, and 4 bases had no gene match. Germline loops: CDR1 SGHTA, CDR2 FQGTGA. The CDR3 sequence is 16 residues long. The J gene is TRBJ2-1, the V gene TRBV7-3; 9 nucleotides agree with TRBD2. The TCR comes from a man aged 25-45 years with active or convalescent COVID-19. Sequences were obtained from peripheral blood. The CDR3 protein is CASSFFAGGSYNEQFF. The CDR3 DNA sequence: TGTGCCAGCAGCTTCTTCGCGGGGGGGTCCTACAATGAGCAGTTCTTC.